The next 11 T cell receptor beta chains were all read from a single sample in a study of long-term antiretroviral therapy in people with HIV. The assay, immunoSEQ v3.0, was run at survey level. TCRdb keeps only in-frame clones here, not all; method: immunoSEQ multiplex PCR. This sample has 18,000 or so clones, with just under 80% found just once. Sample: unsorted PBMCs, taken at the start of antiretroviral therapy, before treatment. The receptors stem from a woman in her 40s with HIV.

This clone was recorded only once. The rearrangement joins TRBV5-1 to TRBJ2-5; no clear D. The germline V and J ends were trimmed by 0 bases and 2 bases, with 11 bases remaining between them. This CDR3 comprises 15 residues. CDR1 and CDR2 (germline): SGHRS, YFSETQ. In DNA, the CDR3 is TGCGCCAGCAGCTTGGCTGGGCTGGGGCAAGAGACCCAGTACTTC. Amino acid sequence: CASSLAGLGQETQYF.

The sample holds one count of this clone. The genes are TRBV4-2 and TRBJ2-3, with 10 bases that match TRBD2. This CDR3 comprises 18 residues. The trim removed 2 bases at V and 3 bases at J, leaving 11 bases unmatched. The germline gives CDR1 LGHNA, CDR2 YNFKEQ. In nucleotides, the CDR3 is TGTGCCAGCAGCCAACTCCTAAAGCGGGGGGGCGGGACAGATACGCAGTATTTT. Its translation is CASSQLLKRGGGTDTQYF.

This clone appeared a few times. V gene TRBV5-6 combines with J gene TRBJ1-3, with D unresolved. CDR3 length: 14 amino acids. The V end was cut by 2 bases, the J end by 0 bases, with 6 bases between. In germline, CDR1 is SGHDT, CDR2 YYEEEE. The chain's CDR3 is CASSFTSSGNTIYF. CDR3 nucleotides: TGTGCCAGCAGCTTCACAAGCTCTGGAAACACCATATATTTT.

The chain combines TRBV6-1 with TRBJ2-1; D is uncertain. V lost 1 base to trimming and J lost 4 bases, with 20 bases between them. The CDR3 covers 18 residues. Per germline, CDR1 MNHNS and CDR2 SASEGT. The CDR3 sequence: CASSEETAAALPYNEQFF. For the CDR3, the DNA is TGTGCCAGCAGTGAAGAGACGGCGGCAGCGCTACCATACAATGAGCAGTTCTTC.

There are a few counts of this clone. The V call is TRBV30, the J call TRBJ1-2; 8 bases are a match to TRBD1. The ends lost 5 bases at V and 8 bases at J; junction bases unmatched: 10. The CDR3 runs 13 residues. Germline V lookup: CDR1 GTSNPN, CDR2 SVGIG (reference sequence). CDR3 loop: CAWVTGALNGYTF. The CDR3 DNA follows: TGTGCCTGGGTGACAGGGGCCCTGAACGGCTACACCTTC.

J is TRBJ1-2 and V is TRBV4-3; no clear D. The CDR3 runs 15 residues. The ends were cut back, 0 bases at V and 8 bases at J, with 16 bases in the middle. Germline V gene lookup returns CDR1 LGHNA and CDR2 YSLEER. The CDR3 DNA sequence: TGCGCCAGCAGCCAAGATCAGTGGGGAGAGCGGGGCTACACCTTC. Translating gives CASSQDQWGERGYTF.

V is TRBV4-3 and J is TRBJ2-1, with 10 bases lining up with TRBD1. V dropped 2 bases and J dropped 7; count of bases not matched to a gene: 5. The CDR3 consists of 15 residues. Germline-derived CDR1 and CDR2 are LGHNA and YSLEER. CDR3 DNA: TGCGCCAGCAGCCAATGGGGACAGGGGCGAAATGAGCAGTTCTTC. Protein: CASSQWGQGRNEQFF.

This clone occurred once. The gene calls are TRBV10-3 and TRBJ2-5; D gene uncertain. This CDR3 is 14 amino acids long. Germline lookup yields CDR1 ENHRY and CDR2 SYGVKD. V dropped 2 bases and J dropped 0 bases, with 7 bases sitting between them. CDR3 in amino acids: CAISEVRNQETQYF. CDR3 nucleotides: TGTGCCATCAGTGAGGTACGGAACCAAGAGACCCAGTACTTC.

V usage is TRBV6-1 and J usage is TRBJ1-2, with D maybe TRBD1 (5 bases). In germline, CDR1 is MNHNS, CDR2 SASEGT. The V and J ends lost 0 bases and 6 bases respectively, with 5 bases between them. CDR3 size: 12 residues. The CDR3, as DNA: TGTGCCAGCAGTGAAGCGGGGCATGGCTACACCTTC. This codes for CASSEAGHGYTF.

The gene calls are TRBV7-9 and TRBJ1-1, with D unclear. The CDR3 contains 12 residues. CDR1 is SEHNR and CDR2 is FQNEAQ in the germline V gene (reference sequence). Trimming shortened V by 4 bases and J by 5 bases, and 8 bases separated the two germline ends. The CDR3 reads CASSSSRTEAFF. CDR3 DNA: TGTGCCAGCAGCTCTTCGCGGACTGAAGCTTTCTTT.

The chain has TRBV2 and TRBJ1-6; no clear D. The germline gives CDR1 SNHLY, CDR2 FYNNEI. Trimming took off 5 bases at V and 7 bases at J, with 9 bases between the two ends. The CDR3 length is 13 residues. CDR3 region: CASSWNQNSPLHF. As DNA, the CDR3 is TGTGCCAGCAGTTGGAACCAAAATTCACCCCTCCACTTT.